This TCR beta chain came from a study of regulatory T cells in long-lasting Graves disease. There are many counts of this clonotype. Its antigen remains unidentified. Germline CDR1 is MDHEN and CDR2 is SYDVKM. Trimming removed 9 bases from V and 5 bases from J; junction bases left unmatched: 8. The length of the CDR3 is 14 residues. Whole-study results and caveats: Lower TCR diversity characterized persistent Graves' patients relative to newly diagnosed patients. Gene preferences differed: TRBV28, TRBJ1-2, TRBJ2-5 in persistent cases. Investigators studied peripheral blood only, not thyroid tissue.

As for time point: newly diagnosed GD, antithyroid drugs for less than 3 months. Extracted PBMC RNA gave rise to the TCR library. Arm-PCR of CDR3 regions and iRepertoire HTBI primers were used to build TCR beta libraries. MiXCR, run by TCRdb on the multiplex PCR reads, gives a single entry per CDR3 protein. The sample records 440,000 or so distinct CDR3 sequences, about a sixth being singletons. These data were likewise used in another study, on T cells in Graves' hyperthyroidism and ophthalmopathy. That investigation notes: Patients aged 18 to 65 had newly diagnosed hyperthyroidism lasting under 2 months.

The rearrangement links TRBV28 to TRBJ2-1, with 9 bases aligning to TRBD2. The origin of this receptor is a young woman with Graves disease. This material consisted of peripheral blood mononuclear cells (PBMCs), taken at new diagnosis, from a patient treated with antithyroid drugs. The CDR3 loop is CARHGTSTNNEQFF. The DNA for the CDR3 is TGTGCCAGGCACGGGACTAGCACCAACAATGAGCAGTTCTTC.